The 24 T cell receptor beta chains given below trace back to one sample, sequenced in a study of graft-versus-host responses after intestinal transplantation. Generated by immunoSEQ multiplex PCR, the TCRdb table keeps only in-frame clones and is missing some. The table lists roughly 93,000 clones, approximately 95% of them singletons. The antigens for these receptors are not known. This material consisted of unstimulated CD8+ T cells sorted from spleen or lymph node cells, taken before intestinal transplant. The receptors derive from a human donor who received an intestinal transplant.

The CDR3 region is CASGFKLANEQFF. The CDR3 nucleotides read TGTGCTAGTGGTTTCAAACTAGCGAATGAGCAGTTCTTC. This rearrangement joins TRBV12-5 to TRBJ2-1; TRBD2 aligns across 7 bases. Germline V gene lookup returns CDR1 LGHNT and CDR2 FRNRAP. The CDR3 covers 13 residues. The junction had 3 bases not matched to a gene; V was cut back by 3 bases and J by 7 bases.

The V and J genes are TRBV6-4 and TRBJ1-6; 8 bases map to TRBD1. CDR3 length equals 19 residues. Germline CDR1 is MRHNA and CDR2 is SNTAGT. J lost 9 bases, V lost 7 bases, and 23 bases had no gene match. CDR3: CASNLPEQGGSSFLSPLHF. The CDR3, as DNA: TGTGCCAGCAATCTCCCGGAACAGGGGGGATCTAGTTTCCTTTCACCCCTCCACTTT.

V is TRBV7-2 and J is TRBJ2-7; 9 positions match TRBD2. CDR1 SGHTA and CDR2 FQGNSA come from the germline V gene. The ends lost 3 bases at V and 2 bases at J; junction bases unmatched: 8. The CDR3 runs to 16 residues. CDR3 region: CASSLLAGARTYEQYF. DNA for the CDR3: TGTGCCAGCAGCTTGTTAGCGGGAGCCCGTACCTACGAGCAGTACTTC.

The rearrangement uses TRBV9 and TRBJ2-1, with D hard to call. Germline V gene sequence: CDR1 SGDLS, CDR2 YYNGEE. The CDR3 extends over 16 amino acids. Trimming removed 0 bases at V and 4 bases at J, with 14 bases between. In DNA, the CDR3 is TGTGCCAGCAGCGTAGCTCCAGGCTTCTCGTACAATGAGCAGTTCTTC. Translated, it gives CASSVAPGFSYNEQFF. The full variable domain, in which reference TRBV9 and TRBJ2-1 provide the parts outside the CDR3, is DSGVTQTPKHLITATGQRVTLRCSPRSGDLSVYWYQQSLDQGLQFLIQYYNGEERAKGNILERFSAQQFPDLHSELNLSSLELGDSALYFCASSVAPGFSYNEQFFGPGTRLTVL.

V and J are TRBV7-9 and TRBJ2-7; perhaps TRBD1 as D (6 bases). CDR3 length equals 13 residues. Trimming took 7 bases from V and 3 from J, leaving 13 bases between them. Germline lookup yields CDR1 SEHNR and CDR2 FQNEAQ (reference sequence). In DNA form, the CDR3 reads TGTGCCAGCAACTACCAGGGGCGCTACGAGCAGTACTTC. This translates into CASNYQGRYEQYF. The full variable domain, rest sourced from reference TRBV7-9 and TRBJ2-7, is DTGVSQNPRHKITKRGQNVTFRCDPISEHNRLYWYRQTLGQGPEFLTYFQNEAQLEKSRLLSDRFSAERPKGSFSTLEIQRTEQGDSAMYLCASNYQGRYEQYFGPGTRLTVT.

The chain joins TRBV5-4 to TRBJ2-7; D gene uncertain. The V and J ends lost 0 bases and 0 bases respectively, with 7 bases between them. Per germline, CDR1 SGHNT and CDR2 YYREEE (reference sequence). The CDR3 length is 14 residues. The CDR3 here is CASSLATPSYEQYF. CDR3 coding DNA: TGTGCCAGCAGCTTGGCGACACCCTCCTACGAGCAGTACTTC.

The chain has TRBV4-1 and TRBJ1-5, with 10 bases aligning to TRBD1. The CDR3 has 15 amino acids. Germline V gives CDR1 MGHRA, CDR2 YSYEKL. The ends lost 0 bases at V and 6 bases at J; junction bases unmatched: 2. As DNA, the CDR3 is TGCGCCAGCAGCCAAGAGGGACAGGGGAGTCAGCCCCAGCATTTT. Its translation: CASSQEGQGSQPQHF.

The CDR3 nucleotides are TGTGCCAGCAGCTCCGGACAGGGTTGGGCTGAAGCTTTCTTT. Translating it yields CASSSGQGWAEAFF. The chain employs TRBV13 and TRBJ1-1; 8 bases agree with TRBD1. J lost 6 bases, V lost 4 bases, and 7 bases had no gene match. The CDR3 runs 14 residues. Germline V gene lookup returns CDR1 PRHDT and CDR2 FYEKMQ (reference sequence).

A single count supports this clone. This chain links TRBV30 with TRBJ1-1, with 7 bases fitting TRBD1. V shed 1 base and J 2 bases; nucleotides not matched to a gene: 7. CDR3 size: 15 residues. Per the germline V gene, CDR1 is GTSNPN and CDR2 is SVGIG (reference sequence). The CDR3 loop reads CAWSGIGQVNTEAFF. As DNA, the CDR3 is TGTGCCTGGAGTGGAATTGGACAGGTAAACACTGAAGCTTTCTTT.

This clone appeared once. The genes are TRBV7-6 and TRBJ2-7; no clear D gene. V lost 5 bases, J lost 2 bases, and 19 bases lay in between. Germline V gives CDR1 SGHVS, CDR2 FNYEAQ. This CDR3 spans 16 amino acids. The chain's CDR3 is CASSLLGVAAPYEQYF. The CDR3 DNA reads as TGTGCCAGCAGCCTGCTCGGCGTAGCCGCTCCCTACGAGCAGTACTTC. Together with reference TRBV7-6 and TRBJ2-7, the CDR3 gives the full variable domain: GAGVSQSPRYKVTKRGQDVALRCDPISGHVSLYWYRQALGQGPEFLTYFNYEAQQDKSGLPNDRFSAERPEGSISTLTIQRTEQRDSAMYRCASSLLGVAAPYEQYFGPGTRLTVT.

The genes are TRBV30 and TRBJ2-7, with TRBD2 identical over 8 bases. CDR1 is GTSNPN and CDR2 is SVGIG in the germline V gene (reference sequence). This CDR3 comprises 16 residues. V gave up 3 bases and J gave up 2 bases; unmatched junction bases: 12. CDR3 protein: CAWRLPGLAAAYEQYF. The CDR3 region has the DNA TGTGCCTGGAGGCTACCCGGACTAGCTGCCGCCTACGAGCAGTACTTC.

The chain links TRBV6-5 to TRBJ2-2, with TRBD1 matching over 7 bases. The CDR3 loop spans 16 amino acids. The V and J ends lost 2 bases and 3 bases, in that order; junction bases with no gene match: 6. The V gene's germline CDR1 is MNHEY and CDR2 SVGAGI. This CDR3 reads CASSYVAQGDTGELFF. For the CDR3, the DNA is TGTGCCAGCAGTTACGTCGCTCAGGGGGACACCGGGGAGCTGTTTTTT.

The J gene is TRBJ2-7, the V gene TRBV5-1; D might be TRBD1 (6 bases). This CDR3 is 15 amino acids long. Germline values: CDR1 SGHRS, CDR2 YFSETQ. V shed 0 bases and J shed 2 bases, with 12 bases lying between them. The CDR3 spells CASSLGSGVTYEQYF. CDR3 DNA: TGCGCCAGCAGCTTGGGATCAGGGGTAACCTACGAGCAGTACTTC.

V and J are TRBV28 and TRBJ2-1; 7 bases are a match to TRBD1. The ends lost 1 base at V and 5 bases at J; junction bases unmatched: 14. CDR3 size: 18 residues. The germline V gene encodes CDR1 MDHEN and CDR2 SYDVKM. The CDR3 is CASSLYPRLDRAHNEQFF. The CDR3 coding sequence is TGTGCCAGCAGTTTATACCCGCGCTTAGACAGGGCCCACAATGAGCAGTTCTTC.

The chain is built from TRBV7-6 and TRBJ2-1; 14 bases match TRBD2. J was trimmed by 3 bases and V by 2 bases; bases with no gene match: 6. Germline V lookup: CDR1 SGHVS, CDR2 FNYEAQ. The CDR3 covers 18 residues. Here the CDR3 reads CASSLTTSGGGYYNEQFF. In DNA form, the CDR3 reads TGTGCCAGCAGCTTAACGACTAGCGGGGGGGGTTACTACAATGAGCAGTTCTTC. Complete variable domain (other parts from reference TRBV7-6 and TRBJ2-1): GAGVSQSPRYKVTKRGQDVALRCDPISGHVSLYWYRQALGQGPEFLTYFNYEAQQDKSGLPNDRFSAERPEGSISTLTIQRTEQRDSAMYRCASSLTTSGGGYYNEQFFGPGTRLTVL.

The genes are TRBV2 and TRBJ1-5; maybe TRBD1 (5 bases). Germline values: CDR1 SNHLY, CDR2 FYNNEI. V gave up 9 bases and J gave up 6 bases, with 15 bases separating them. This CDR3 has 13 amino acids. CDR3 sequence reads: CASQGRDSQPQHF. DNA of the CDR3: TGTGCCAGTCAAGGCAGGGACTCTCAGCCCCAGCATTTT.

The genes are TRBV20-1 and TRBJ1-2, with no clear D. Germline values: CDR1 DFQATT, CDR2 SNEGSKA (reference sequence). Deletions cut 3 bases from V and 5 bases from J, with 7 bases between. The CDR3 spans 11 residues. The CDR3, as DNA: TGCAGTGCTAGCGCCGGGTATGGCTACACCTTC. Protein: CSASAGYGYTF.

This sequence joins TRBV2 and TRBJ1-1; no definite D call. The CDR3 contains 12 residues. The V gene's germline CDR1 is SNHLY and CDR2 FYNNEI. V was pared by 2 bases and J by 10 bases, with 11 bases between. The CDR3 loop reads CASSETSARAFF. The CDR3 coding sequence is TGTGCCAGCAGTGAAACATCCGCCCGAGCTTTCTTT.

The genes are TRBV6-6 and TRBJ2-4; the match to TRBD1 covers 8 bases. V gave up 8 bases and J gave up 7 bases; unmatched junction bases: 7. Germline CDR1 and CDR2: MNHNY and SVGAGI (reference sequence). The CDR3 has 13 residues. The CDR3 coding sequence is TGTGCCAGCGGGACGACAGGGGAGAACATTCAGTACTTC. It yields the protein CASGTTGENIQYF.

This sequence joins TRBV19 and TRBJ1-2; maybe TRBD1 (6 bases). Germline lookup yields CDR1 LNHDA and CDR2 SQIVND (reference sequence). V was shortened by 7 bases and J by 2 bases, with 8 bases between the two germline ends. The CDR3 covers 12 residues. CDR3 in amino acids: CASTTGNYGYTF. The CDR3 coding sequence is TGTGCCAGTACCACAGGGAACTATGGCTACACCTTC.

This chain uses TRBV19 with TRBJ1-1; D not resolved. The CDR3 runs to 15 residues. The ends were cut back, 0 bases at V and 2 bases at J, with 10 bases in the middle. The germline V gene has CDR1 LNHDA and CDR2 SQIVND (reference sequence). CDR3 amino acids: CASSIEGVLNTEAFF. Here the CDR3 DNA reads TGTGCCAGTAGTATAGAAGGAGTTCTTAACACTGAAGCTTTCTTT.

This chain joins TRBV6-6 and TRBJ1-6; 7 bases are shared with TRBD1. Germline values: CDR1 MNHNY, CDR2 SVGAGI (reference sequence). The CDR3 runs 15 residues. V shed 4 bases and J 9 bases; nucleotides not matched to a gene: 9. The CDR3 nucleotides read TGTGCCAGCAGTTCCCGGACAGGAGAGATTTCACCCCTCCACTTT. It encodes CASSSRTGEISPLHF.

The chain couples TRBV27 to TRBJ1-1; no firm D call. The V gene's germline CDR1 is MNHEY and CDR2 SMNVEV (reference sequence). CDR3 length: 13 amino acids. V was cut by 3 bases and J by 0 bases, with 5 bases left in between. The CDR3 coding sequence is TGTGCCAGCAGTTTTTTCATGAACACTGAAGCTTTCTTT. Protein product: CASSFFMNTEAFF.

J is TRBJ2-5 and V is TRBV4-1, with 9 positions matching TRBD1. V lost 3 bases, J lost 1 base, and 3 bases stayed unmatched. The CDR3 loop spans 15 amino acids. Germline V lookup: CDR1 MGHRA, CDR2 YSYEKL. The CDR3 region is CASSHLTGGQETQYF. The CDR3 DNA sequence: TGCGCCAGCAGCCACCTGACAGGGGGCCAAGAGACCCAGTACTTC.